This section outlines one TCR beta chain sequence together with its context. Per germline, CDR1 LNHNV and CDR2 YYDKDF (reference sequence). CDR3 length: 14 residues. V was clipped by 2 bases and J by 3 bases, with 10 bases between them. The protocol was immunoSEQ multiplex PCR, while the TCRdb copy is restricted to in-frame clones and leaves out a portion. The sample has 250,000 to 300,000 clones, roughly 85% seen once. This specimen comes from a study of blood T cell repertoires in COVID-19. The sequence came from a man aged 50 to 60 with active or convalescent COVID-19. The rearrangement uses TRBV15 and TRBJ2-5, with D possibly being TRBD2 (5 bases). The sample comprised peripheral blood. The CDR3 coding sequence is TGTGCCACCAGCAGACCCGGACTTAAAGAGACCCAGTACTTC. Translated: CATSRPGLKETQYF.